The next 6 T cell receptor beta chains were all read from a single sample in a study of blood T cells in healthy people across ages. The second PCR ran about 6 to 12 cycles with a sample-barcoded 5' primer and J-beta primers. From the 5' RACE reads, TCRdb called clonotypes with MiXCR, one entry per CDR3 protein. The sample consists of 1.5 million to 2 million distinct CDR3 sequences, 49% of them appearing once. Sequenced sample: blood. These receptors were taken from a woman aged 40-49 years in good health.

This chain joins TRBV2 and TRBJ2-3; a possible D gene is TRBD1 (7 bases). With 9 bases removed from V and 2 bases from J, the gap between germline ends came to 18 bases. The CDR3 length is 15 residues. Germline assignment: CDR1 SNHLY and CDR2 FYNNEI. In DNA form, the CDR3 reads TGTGCCAGATACTGGCAGGGGGGAACCACAGATACGCAGTATTTT. It specifies CARYWQGGTTDTQYF.

This sequence joins TRBV18 and TRBJ2-1; D is undetermined. The CDR3 loop spans 12 amino acids. The V gene lost 3 bases and the J gene lost 10 bases, with 10 bases spanning the gap. Germline values: CDR1 KGHSH, CDR2 LQKENI. CDR3 region: CASSPPRSEQFF. DNA for the CDR3: TGTGCCAGCTCACCGCCGAGGAGCGAGCAGTTCTTC.

This clonotype was picked up a small number of times. V gene TRBV28 combines with J gene TRBJ1-2; no firm D call. Germline V gene lookup returns CDR1 MDHEN and CDR2 SYDVKM. The CDR3 sequence is 12 residues long. V shed 10 bases and J shed 4 bases, with 13 bases lying between them. CDR3 DNA: TGTGCCACACTAAACCCGGCCTATGGCTACACCTTC. Translation: CATLNPAYGYTF.

The genes are TRBV7-2 and TRBJ1-1, with D possibly being TRBD1 (5 bases). Germline loops: CDR1 SGHTA, CDR2 FQGNSA. Trimming cost V 5 bases and J 1 base, with 14 bases left between them. The CDR3 consists of 15 residues. CDR3 DNA sequence: TGTGCCAGCAGCCCTCCGGGACGGCCGAACACTGAAGCTTTCTTT. Translation: CASSPPGRPNTEAFF.

There are many counts of this clonotype. The V and J genes are TRBV29-1 and TRBJ2-2, with a tentative D call TRBD2 (5 bases). Germline loops: CDR1 SQVTM, CDR2 ANQGSEA. The V and J ends lost 8 bases and 6 bases respectively, with 19 bases between them. The length of the CDR3 is 14 residues. CDR3 DNA sequence: TGCAGCATTAAATTTGTCCGGGAATCCGGGGAGCTGTTTTTT. This translates into CSIKFVRESGELFF.

A single count supports this clonotype. This sequence joins TRBV28 and TRBJ2-7; D gene unclear. The CDR3 extends over 12 amino acids. Trimming shortened V by 6 bases and J by 10 bases, and 16 bases separated the two germline ends. CDR1 and CDR2 (germline): MDHEN, SYDVKM. This CDR3 reads CASSPLTGSQYF. CDR3 bases: TGTGCCAGCAGCCCTCTAACCGGATCCCAGTACTTC.